This T cell receptor beta chain comes out of a study of shared clonotypes between healthy human individuals. As for the study in general: The cohort comprised a couple of women and a few men. Their ages spanned 18 to 49 years. Study results and limitations: Across several donors, naive CD4 shared approximately 4.5%, naive CD8 more than 3%, memory CD4 about 2.5%, memory CD8 around 0.36%.

As to this clone: Its cognate antigen is unknown.

The study ran the assay at deep level. Data came from immunoSEQ multiplex PCR; TCRdb stores just in-frame clones and leaves some out. The sample gives roughly 2.5 million clones, around nine tenths of which show up once; 0.13% to 0.15% is in the top ten. Adult Caucasians living in Nashville, Tennessee made up all of the donors. V shed 3 bases and J 6 bases; nucleotides not matched to a gene: 12. CDR1 and CDR2 from the germline V gene are LNHDA and SQIVND (reference sequence). CDR3 length: 17 residues. This TCR came from a man younger than 35 in good health. V gene TRBV19 combines with J gene TRBJ1-5, with 9 bases lining up with TRBD1. Sequencing used naive CD4+ T cells sorted from blood. Subset reported: CD45RA+ positively selected. CDR3 amino acids: CASSIGRAQGAGQPQHF. CDR3 coding DNA: TGTGCCAGTAGTATCGGTAGGGCACAGGGGGCCGGTCAGCCCCAGCATTTT.